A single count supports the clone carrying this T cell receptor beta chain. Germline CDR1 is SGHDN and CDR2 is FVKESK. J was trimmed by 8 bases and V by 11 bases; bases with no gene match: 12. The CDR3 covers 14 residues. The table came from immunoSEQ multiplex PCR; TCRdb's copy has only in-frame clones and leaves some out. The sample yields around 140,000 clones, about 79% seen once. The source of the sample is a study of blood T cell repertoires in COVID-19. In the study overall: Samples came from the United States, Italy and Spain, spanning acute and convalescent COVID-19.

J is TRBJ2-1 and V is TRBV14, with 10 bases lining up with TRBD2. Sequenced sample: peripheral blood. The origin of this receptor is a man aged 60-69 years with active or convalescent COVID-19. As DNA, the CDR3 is TGTGCCTCGAGGAGCGGGGGGGCATGGGATGAGCAGTTCTTC. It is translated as CASRSGGAWDEQFF.